The rows below give T cell receptor beta chains drawn from one sample of a study of neurological immune-mediated disorders. MiXCR, run by TCRdb on the 5' RACE reads, gives a single entry per CDR3 protein. The sample has roughly 60,000 distinct CDR3 sequences; roughly 3.5% are singletons. Sequenced sample: PBMCs. These TCRs come from a woman younger than 45 with multiple sclerosis. Both conserved end residues are part of each CDR3. The D gene is left open where the match is weak. Some rows have no size entry. The others give once, few or many, or a class for an expanded clone.

length: 14
V: TRBV20-1
J: TRBJ1-6
size: many
D: NA
CDR3: CSAREVVYNSPLHF
DNA: TGCAGTGCTAGAGAGGTGGTTTATAATTCACCCCTCCACTTT

length: 16
V: TRBV7-8
J: TRBJ1-2
size: many
D: TRBD1
CDR3: CASSLGAVGGAYGYTF
DNA: TGTGCCAGCAGCTTAGGGGCCGTAGGGGGCGCGTATGGCTACACCTTC

length: 15
V: TRBV20-1
J: TRBJ2-1
size: many
D: NA
CDR3: CSARNLARSYNEQFF
DNA: TGCAGTGCTCGAAATCTAGCTCGCTCCTACAATGAGCAGTTCTTC

length: 13
V: TRBV20-1
J: TRBJ2-7
size: many
D: TRBD1
CDR3: CSAHRDRGNEQYF
DNA: TGCAGTGCTCACAGGGACAGGGGGAACGAGCAGTACTTC

length: 14
V: TRBV7-8
J: TRBJ2-1
size: many
D: NA
CDR3: CASSFRAAENEQFF
DNA: TGTGCCAGCAGCTTCAGGGCGGCGGAGAATGAGCAGTTCTTC

length: 13
V: TRBV15
J: TRBJ1-1
size: many
D: NA
CDR3: CATSSLRGAEAFF
DNA: TGTGCCACCAGCAGCCTTCGGGGCGCTGAAGCTTTCTTT

length: 15
V: TRBV5-1
J: TRBJ2-7
size: many
D: NA
CDR3: CASSLGGSDTYEQYF
DNA: TGCGCCAGCAGCTTGGGAGGTTCGGATACCTACGAGCAGTACTTC

length: 13
V: TRBV28
J: TRBJ2-7
size: NA
D: NA
CDR3: CASSFSGWAEQYF
DNA: TGTGCCAGCAGTTTTTCAGGTTGGGCCGAGCAGTACTTC

length: 13
V: TRBV5-1
J: TRBJ2-3
size: many
D: NA
CDR3: CASSARPGDTQYF
DNA: TGCGCCAGCAGCGCCCGCCCGGGGGATACGCAGTATTTT

length: 13
V: TRBV7-9
J: TRBJ2-2
size: many
D: NA
CDR3: CASSQQGPGELFF
DNA: TGTGCCAGCAGCCAGCAGGGTCCCGGGGAGCTGTTTTTT

length: 16
V: TRBV12-3/TRBV12-4
J: TRBJ2-7
size: many
D: NA
CDR3: CASSLGPWEGAPEQYF
DNA: TGTGCCAGCAGTTTAGGGCCATGGGAGGGGGCGCCCGAGCAGTACTTC

length: 11
V: TRBV3-1
J: TRBJ1-1
size: many
D: NA
CDR3: CASQGRTEAFF
DNA: TGTGCCAGTCAGGGTCGCACTGAAGCTTTCTTT

length: 15
V: TRBV20-1
J: TRBJ2-7
size: many
D: TRBD2
CDR3: CSALGLAGGRYEQYF
DNA: TGCAGTGCTTTAGGACTAGCGGGAGGGCGCTACGAGCAGTACTTC

length: 13
V: TRBV20-1
J: TRBJ1-1
size: many
D: NA
CDR3: CSAAGGLNTEAFF
DNA: TGCAGTGCCGCCGGGGGGCTGAACACTGAAGCTTTCTTT

length: 15
V: TRBV4-3
J: TRBJ2-7
size: many
D: NA
CDR3: CASSQEGGSQDEQYF
DNA: TGCGCCAGCAGCCAAGAGGGGGGTAGTCAGGACGAGCAGTACTTC

length: 13
V: TRBV5-1
J: TRBJ1-5
size: NA
D: NA
CDR3: CASSPKGNQPQHF
DNA: TGCGCCAGCAGCCCAAAGGGCAATCAGCCCCAGCATTTT

length: 14
V: TRBV5-1
J: TRBJ1-5
size: many
D: NA
CDR3: CASSLDGGQQPQNF
DNA: TGCGCCAGCAGCCTGGATGGGGGGCAACAGCCCCAGAATTTT

length: 14
V: TRBV5-1
J: TRBJ1-1
size: many
D: TRBD1
CDR3: CASSPGTANTEAFF
DNA: TGCGCCAGCAGCCCAGGGACAGCTAACACTGAAGCTTTCTTT

length: 16
V: TRBV7-3
J: TRBJ2-3
size: many
D: TRBD1
CDR3: CASSLDMRGGADTQYF
DNA: TGTGCCAGCAGCTTAGACATGAGAGGGGGCGCAGATACGCAGTATTTT

length: 15
V: TRBV10-3
J: TRBJ1-4
size: many
D: NA
CDR3: CAIRDSADRREKLFF
DNA: TGTGCCATCAGAGACAGTGCGGACCGTCGTGAAAAACTGTTTTTT

length: 15
V: TRBV15
J: TRBJ1-2
size: many
D: NA
CDR3: CATSRDRGKGYGYTF
DNA: TGTGCCACCAGCAGAGATAGGGGAAAGGGCTATGGCTACACCTTC

length: 15
V: TRBV27
J: TRBJ1-1
size: many
D: TRBD1
CDR3: CASSSGQGIHAEAFF
DNA: TGTGCCAGCAGTTCCGGACAGGGGATCCACGCTGAAGCTTTCTTT

length: 17
V: TRBV20-1
J: TRBJ2-1
size: many
D: TRBD2
CDR3: CSAPAYPLAGLYNEQFF
DNA: TGCAGTGCTCCGGCCTATCCCCTAGCGGGATTGTACAATGAGCAGTTCTTC

length: 17
V: TRBV20-1
J: TRBJ2-1
size: many
D: TRBD2
CDR3: CSANEPVAGGHSNEQFF
DNA: TGCAGTGCTAATGAGCCAGTAGCGGGAGGCCATTCCAATGAGCAGTTCTTC

length: 14
V: TRBV5-6
J: TRBJ1-5
size: many
D: NA
CDR3: CASSLGRHNQPQHF
DNA: TGTGCCAGCAGCTTGGGGAGACACAATCAGCCCCAGCATTTT

length: 12
V: TRBV29-1
J: TRBJ1-3
size: many
D: NA
CDR3: CSVSRAGNTIYF
DNA: TGCAGCGTTAGCAGGGCTGGAAACACCATATATTTT

length: 15
V: TRBV12-3/TRBV12-4
J: TRBJ2-6
size: few
D: TRBD2
CDR3: CASSFAGGGANVLTF
DNA: TGTGCCAGCAGTTTTGCGGGAGGTGGGGCCAACGTCCTGACTTTC

length: 15
V: TRBV5-1
J: TRBJ2-3
size: many
D: TRBD1
CDR3: CASTRGQGYTDTQYF
DNA: TGCGCCAGCACTCGGGGACAGGGGTACACAGATACGCAGTATTTT

length: 13
V: TRBV5-1
J: TRBJ1-5
size: many
D: NA
CDR3: CASSLNADQPQHF
DNA: TGCGCCAGCAGCTTGAACGCGGATCAGCCCCAGCATTTT

length: 13
V: TRBV14
J: TRBJ1-5
size: many
D: TRBD1
CDR3: CASTEGANQPQHF
DNA: TGTGCCAGCACAGAGGGGGCAAATCAGCCCCAGCATTTT

length: 14
V: TRBV3-2
J: TRBJ2-1
size: many
D: NA
CDR3: CASSGNSGYNEQFF
DNA: TGTGCCAGCAGCGGTAATAGCGGATACAATGAGCAGTTCTTC